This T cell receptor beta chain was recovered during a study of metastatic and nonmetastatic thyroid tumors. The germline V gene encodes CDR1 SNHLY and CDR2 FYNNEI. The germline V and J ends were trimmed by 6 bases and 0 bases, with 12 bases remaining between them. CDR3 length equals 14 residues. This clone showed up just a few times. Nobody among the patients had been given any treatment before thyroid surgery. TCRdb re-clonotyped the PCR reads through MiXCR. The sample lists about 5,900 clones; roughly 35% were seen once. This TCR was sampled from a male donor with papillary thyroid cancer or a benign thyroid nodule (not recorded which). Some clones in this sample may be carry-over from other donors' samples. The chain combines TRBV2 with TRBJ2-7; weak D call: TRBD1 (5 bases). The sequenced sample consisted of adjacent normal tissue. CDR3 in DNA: TGTGCCAGCAGGATTCAGACAGTCTCCTACGAGCAGTACTTC. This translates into CASRIQTVSYEQYF.